This TCR beta chain was sequenced in a study of vaccination and CD4 T cells after COVID-19. Study-wide context: The stimulus for the cells was overlapping spike peptides derived from SARS-CoV-2, HCoV-NL63, HCoV-OC43 and HCoV-229E. The authors gave control cultures a CEFX pool, an HIV-1 Nef pool, or no peptide. Study results and caveats: Median counts of SARS-CoV-2-reactive clonotypes increased from roughly 21 to 40; this difference was not significant.

Treatment in this sample: roughly 10-day PBMC culture with coronavirus spike peptide pools or control peptides (ViraFEST assay). The study sequenced cultured CD4+ T cell DNA using the Oncomine TCR Beta short-read assay. Scientists extracted genomic DNA from CD4+ T cells grown in culture. TCRdb called the PCR reads again in MiXCR, with one record for every CDR3 protein. The table shows under 4,500 distinct CDR3 sequences, with about 63% occurring only once. A note on this clonotype: As yet, its antigen is unknown.

V was pared by 4 bases and J by 8 bases, with 17 bases between. Germline V gene sequence: CDR1 MDHEN, CDR2 SYDVKM. The CDR3 totals 14 residues. The V gene is TRBV28, the J gene TRBJ1-2; D ambiguous. Sequenced material: CD4+ T cells from blood, cultured in vitro. This receptor was taken from a human donor who had recovered from COVID-19. This chain's CDR3 is CASSSPGNSGGYTF. CDR3 bases: TGTGCCAGCAGTTCCCCCGGGAACTCTGGAGGCTACACCTTC.